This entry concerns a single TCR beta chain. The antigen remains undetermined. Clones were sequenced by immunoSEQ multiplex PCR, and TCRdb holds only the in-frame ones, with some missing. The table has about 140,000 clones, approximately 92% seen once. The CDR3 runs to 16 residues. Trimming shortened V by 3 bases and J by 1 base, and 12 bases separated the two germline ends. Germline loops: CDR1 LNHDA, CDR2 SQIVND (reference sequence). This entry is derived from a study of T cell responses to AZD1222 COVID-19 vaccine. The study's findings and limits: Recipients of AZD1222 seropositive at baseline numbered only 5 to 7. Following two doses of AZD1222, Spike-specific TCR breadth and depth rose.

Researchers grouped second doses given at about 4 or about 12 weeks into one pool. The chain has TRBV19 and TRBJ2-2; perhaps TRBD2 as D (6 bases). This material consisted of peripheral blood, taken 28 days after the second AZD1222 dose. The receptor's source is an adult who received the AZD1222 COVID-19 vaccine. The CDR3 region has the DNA TGTGCCAGTAGTATGTTGTGGCGGGGGAACACCGGGGAGCTGTTTTTT. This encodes CASSMLWRGNTGELFF.